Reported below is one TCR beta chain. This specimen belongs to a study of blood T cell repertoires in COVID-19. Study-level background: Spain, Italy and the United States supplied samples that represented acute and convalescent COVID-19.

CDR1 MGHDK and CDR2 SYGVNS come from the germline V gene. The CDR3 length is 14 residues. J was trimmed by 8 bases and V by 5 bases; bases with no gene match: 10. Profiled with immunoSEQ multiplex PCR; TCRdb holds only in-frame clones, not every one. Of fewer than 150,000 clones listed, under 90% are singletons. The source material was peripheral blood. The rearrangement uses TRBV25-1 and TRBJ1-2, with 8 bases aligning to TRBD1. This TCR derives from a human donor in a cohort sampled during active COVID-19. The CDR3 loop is CASSLGQGAFGYTF. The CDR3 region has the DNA TGTGCCAGCAGTCTGGGGCAGGGGGCTTTCGGCTACACCTTC.